This TCR beta chain was recovered during a study of regulatory T cells in long-lasting Graves disease. The trim removed 5 bases at V and 7 bases at J, leaving 3 bases unmatched. The CDR3 is made up of 13 amino acids. The germline V gene encodes CDR1 MDHEN and CDR2 SYDVKM. This clonotype appeared many times. Its antigen is currently unknown. TCR beta libraries were built with iRepertoire HTBI primers and Arm-PCR of CDR3 regions. As handled by the study authors: Throughout the samples, researchers identified some 57 TRBV and roughly 14 TRBJ segments. TCRdb reprocessed the multiplex PCR reads via MiXCR and lists one record per CDR3 protein. The V and J calls reflect TCRdb's pipeline rather than the authors' work. The table records hundreds of thousands of distinct CDR3 sequences, around 15% of them present only once. Whole-study results and caveats: It was in persistent disease that TRBV28, TRBJ1-2 and TRBJ2-5 were favored.

Time point meaning: newly diagnosed GD, antithyroid drugs for less than 3 months. Generation of the TCR library employed RNA extracted from PBMCs. The sample was also reused in another study, on T cells in Graves' hyperthyroidism and ophthalmopathy. Per that study: Hyperthyroidism was newly diagnosed in patients aged 18 to 65 (duration under 2 months). A set of HTBI primers served as the primers for a first-round RT-PCR of the TCR CDR3.

The source material was peripheral blood mononuclear cells (PBMCs), sampled at new diagnosis, from a patient treated with antithyroid drugs. The receptor's source is a man younger than 35 with Graves disease. The genes are TRBV28 and TRBJ1-2; TRBD1 matches 11 bases. This chain's CDR3 is CASSIGTGGGYTF. CDR3 sequence (DNA): TGTGCCAGCAGTATTGGGACAGGGGGTGGCTACACCTTC.